This T cell receptor beta chain was recovered during a study of OX40 agonist ivuxolimab in advanced cancers. For the study at large: One patient with hepatocellular carcinoma and two with cutaneous melanoma, three in all, had partial responses.

V was cut by 5 bases and J by 6 bases, with 16 bases left in between. The CDR3 runs 15 residues. Germline V gives CDR1 MRHNA, CDR2 SNTAGT. Repertoires were generated with immunoSEQ multiplex PCR, while TCRdb's copy carries only in-frame clones and drops some. This sample yields roughly 40,000 clones, of which more than 70% are seen a single time; around a fifth belongs to the top ten. V is TRBV6-4 and J is TRBJ1-4; D is ambiguous. This receptor was obtained from an adult with an advanced solid tumor such as melanoma, head and neck, liver or kidney cancer. The source was CD4+ or CD8+ T cells sorted from blood, collected in a trial of the OX40 agonist ivuxolimab. The CDR3 DNA is TGTGCCAGCAGTCGGAGCCAGAGCCCAGATGAAAAACTGTTTTTT. It is translated as CASSRSQSPDEKLFF.